Listed here are 25 T cell receptor beta chains from one sample, sequenced in a study of cytomegalovirus exposure and HLA in healthy donors. Amplification used 60 Vbeta primers and 13 Jbeta primers. Assay used: immunoSEQ multiplex PCR; TCRdb lists only in-frame clones, some missing. The table includes 200,000 or so clones, 84% detected once. Sequenced material: PBMCs. These receptors originate from a boy aged 5-17 years in good health and CMV-seronegative.

The rearrangement joins TRBV7-2 to TRBJ2-1; D gene unclear. Germline assignment: CDR1 SGHTA and CDR2 FQGNSA. The V end was cut by 3 bases, the J end by 4 bases, with 13 bases between. The CDR3 is made up of 15 amino acids. CDR3 protein: CASSFGATLYNEQFF. CDR3 nucleotide sequence: TGTGCCAGCAGCTTCGGAGCGACTCTGTACAATGAGCAGTTCTTC.

The CDR3 here is CASSFVAVYNEQFF. In nucleotides, the CDR3 is TGTGCCAGCAGTTTTGTGGCGGTCTACAATGAGCAGTTCTTC. The chain employs TRBV28 and TRBJ2-1; D not resolved. Germline CDR1 is MDHEN and CDR2 is SYDVKM. Trimming removed 3 bases at V and 3 bases at J, with 9 bases between. The CDR3 is made up of 14 amino acids.

The rearrangement uses TRBV19 and TRBJ1-5, with D perhaps matching TRBD1 (6 bases). This CDR3 region has 14 residues. CDR1 LNHDA and CDR2 SQIVND come from the germline V gene (reference sequence). Trimming took off 11 bases at V and 1 base at J, with 15 bases between the two ends. The CDR3 region is CAVDRQDSNQPQHF. The CDR3, as DNA: TGTGCCGTCGACAGGCAGGACAGCAATCAGCCCCAGCATTTT.

This sequence joins TRBV6-1 and TRBJ1-2, with a tentative D call TRBD1 (6 bases). This CDR3 spans 14 amino acids. V lost 7 bases, J lost 6 bases, and 18 bases lay in between. In germline, CDR1 is MNHNS, CDR2 SASEGT. CDR3 DNA: TGTGCCAGCATCCTCATCACAGGGAGGGATGGCTACACCTTC. Amino acid sequence: CASILITGRDGYTF.

V usage is TRBV9 and J usage is TRBJ1-2, with D perhaps TRBD1 (5 bases). The CDR3 sequence is 18 residues long. V was shortened by 4 bases and J by 6 bases, with 28 bases between the two germline ends. CDR1 and CDR2 from the germline V gene are SGDLS and YYNGEE. The CDR3 reads CASSPPSDTGRFFDGYTF. CDR3 DNA sequence: TGTGCCAGCAGCCCCCCATCGGACACAGGACGTTTCTTCGATGGCTACACCTTC. Based on the CDR3 plus reference TRBV9 and TRBJ1-2, the full variable domain is DSGVTQTPKHLITATGQRVTLRCSPRSGDLSVYWYQQSLDQGLQFLIQYYNGEERAKGNILERFSAQQFPDLHSELNLSSLELGDSALYFCASSPPSDTGRFFDGYTFGSGTRLTVV.

The genes are TRBV7-2 and TRBJ1-2, with D unclear. The CDR3 is made up of 14 amino acids. Germline V gives CDR1 SGHTA, CDR2 FQGNSA. With 3 bases removed from V and 2 bases from J, the gap between germline ends came to 10 bases. This CDR3 reads CASSFESLNYGYTF. The CDR3, as DNA: TGTGCCAGCAGCTTTGAATCACTGAACTATGGCTACACCTTC. The variable domain in full, completed from reference TRBV7-2 and TRBJ1-2, reads GAGVSQSPSNKVTEKGKDVELRCDPISGHTALYWYRQSLGQGLEFLIYFQGNSAPDKSGLPSDRFSAERTGGSVSTLTIQRTQQEDSAVYLCASSFESLNYGYTFGSGTRLTVV.

CDR3 coding DNA: TGCGCCAGCAGCTCAACCGGGACAGACGTCGAGGCTTTCTTT. Its protein is CASSSTGTDVEAFF. This chain uses TRBV5-1 with TRBJ1-1; TRBD1 aligns across 7 bases. After removal of 3 bases from V and 11 bases from J, the junction contained 13 bases not matched to a gene. The CDR3 consists of 14 residues. Germline V gene lookup returns CDR1 SGHRS and CDR2 YFSETQ.

The chain employs TRBV19 and TRBJ1-2; 11 bases are a match to TRBD1. Germline CDR1 is LNHDA and CDR2 is SQIVND (reference sequence). This CDR3 region has 13 residues. The J segment lost 4 bases and the V segment lost 10 bases, leaving 5 bases of the junction unmatched. The DNA of the CDR3 is TGTGCCACCGGGACAGGGGGACTCTATGGCTACACCTTC. Protein sequence: CATGTGGLYGYTF.

The chain links TRBV6-5 to TRBJ1-1; possibly TRBD1 for D (5 bases). The V and J ends lost 7 bases and 0 bases respectively, with 15 bases between them. Looked up from germline, CDR1 is MNHEY and CDR2 is SVGAGI. The CDR3 has 15 amino acids. The CDR3 DNA follows: TGTGCCAGCAAAGGGGAACCCTTTGTGAACACTGAAGCTTTCTTT. The encoded protein is CASKGEPFVNTEAFF.

This clone was found once. The V call is TRBV6-1, the J call TRBJ2-2; possibly TRBD2 for D (6 bases). The germline CDR1 and CDR2 sequences are MNHNS and SASEGT. V gave up 6 bases and J gave up 1 base, with 12 bases separating them. The CDR3 length is 15 residues. The CDR3 sequence: CASSRAGLNTGELFF. The CDR3 nucleotides read TGTGCCAGCAGCCGGGCGGGGTTGAACACCGGGGAGCTGTTTTTT.

V usage is TRBV6-1 and J usage is TRBJ2-7; possible D gene TRBD1, 6 bases. Trimming pared 7 bases from V and 3 bases from J, leaving 13 bases between. Germline assignment: CDR1 MNHNS and CDR2 SASEGT. The CDR3 runs to 13 residues. CDR3: CASNKDRYYEQYF. The CDR3 bases are TGTGCCAGCAATAAGGACAGATACTACGAGCAGTACTTC.

The chain uses TRBV4-3 and TRBJ1-1; 9 bases agree with TRBD1. Trimming at V came to 0 bases and at J to 8 bases, leaving 10 bases not matched to a gene. The germline V gene has CDR1 LGHNA and CDR2 YSLEER. This CDR3 is 16 amino acids long. CDR3 region: CASSQDHRTGVLEAFF. Here the CDR3 DNA reads TGCGCCAGCAGCCAAGATCACAGGACAGGGGTATTAGAAGCTTTCTTT.

The chain combines TRBV13 with TRBJ1-3; D unresolved. V was shortened by 7 bases and J by 1 base, with 5 bases between the two germline ends. This CDR3 has 12 residues. Germline CDR1 PRHDT, CDR2 FYEKMQ (reference sequence). DNA for the CDR3: TGTGCCAGCACCACATCTGGAAACACCATATATTTT. It yields the protein CASTTSGNTIYF.

This clone was observed a single time. This chain links TRBV10-1 with TRBJ1-1, with D unresolved. From germline, CDR1 is WNHNN and CDR2 SYGVQD (reference sequence). CDR3 length equals 13 residues. V dropped 4 bases and J dropped 5 bases, with 11 bases sitting between them. The CDR3 sequence: CASSAGSITEAFF. DNA of the CDR3: TGCGCCAGCAGTGCGGGGTCCATAACTGAAGCTTTCTTT.

In this sample, this clone turned up a few times. V is TRBV6-5 and J is TRBJ1-2; unclear D gene. Trimming shortened V by 7 bases and J by 7 bases, and 22 bases separated the two germline ends. The length of the CDR3 is 15 residues. CDR1 MNHEY and CDR2 SVGAGI come from the germline V gene. CDR3 sequence reads: CASTHLGGFPGGYTF. The CDR3 DNA follows: TGTGCCAGCACCCACCTTGGCGGCTTTCCGGGTGGCTACACCTTC.

The chain is built from TRBV6-1 and TRBJ1-5; 9 positions agree with TRBD1. CDR1 and CDR2 from the germline V gene are MNHNS and SASEGT. The CDR3 length is 14 residues. J lost 6 bases, V lost 7 bases, and 7 bases had no gene match. The CDR3 reads CASTGTGSAQPQHF. CDR3 coding DNA: TGTGCCAGCACGGGGACAGGGTCGGCTCAGCCCCAGCATTTT.

V usage is TRBV27 and J usage is TRBJ1-1, with TRBD1 matching 7 bases. This CDR3 is 12 amino acids long. With 6 bases clipped from V and 4 bases from J, the junction kept 2 bases outside the gene matches. CDR1 is MNHEY, CDR2 SMNVEV, per germline (reference sequence). CDR3 loop: CASSRGSTEAFF. CDR3 nucleotides: TGTGCCAGCAGCAGGGGGAGCACTGAAGCTTTCTTT.

This clone showed up just once. This sequence joins TRBV10-3 and TRBJ2-2, with 8 bases lining up with TRBD2. The V gene end was trimmed by 10 bases and the J gene end by 4 bases; junction bases not matched to a gene: 5. The germline V gene has CDR1 ENHRY and CDR2 SYGVKD. The CDR3 length is 13 residues. Here the CDR3 DNA reads TGTGCCAGCACTAGCGGAAGCACCGGGGAGCTGTTTTTT. This codes for CASTSGSTGELFF.

This chain joins TRBV29-1 and TRBJ1-1; no clear D gene. The CDR3 spans 11 residues. Trimming removed 7 bases from V and 1 base from J, with 7 bases in between. Germline CDR1 and CDR2: SQVTM and ANQGSEA. DNA of the CDR3: TGCAGCGCCTCCTGGAACACTGAAGCTTTCTTT. Translating it yields CSASWNTEAFF.

This clone was seen only once. The chain links TRBV6-5 to TRBJ1-1; TRBD1 matches 7 bases. Per germline, CDR1 MNHEY and CDR2 SVGAGI. CDR3 length: 16 residues. V shed 2 bases, J shed 1 base, and the junction held 7 bases outside the gene matches. This chain's CDR3 is CASSYGSGGTNTEAFF. The CDR3 DNA reads TGTGCCAGCAGTTACGGGTCAGGGGGGACGAACACTGAAGCTTTCTTT.

The chain has TRBV6-5 and TRBJ1-1; no reliable D call. The V end was cut by 5 bases, the J end by 1 base, with 11 bases between. Germline V gene sequence: CDR1 MNHEY, CDR2 SVGAGI. The CDR3 runs 14 residues. Here the CDR3 reads CASSGSSGNTEAFF. CDR3 bases: TGTGCCAGCAGTGGGTCCTCGGGGAACACTGAAGCTTTCTTT.

The chain is built from TRBV2 and TRBJ1-6; a weak D match, TRBD1 (6 bases). V was shortened by 4 bases and J by 9 bases, with 16 bases between the two germline ends. Germline V lookup: CDR1 SNHLY, CDR2 FYNNEI. This CDR3 is 15 amino acids long. The CDR3 loop is CASSALGTGTSPLHF. The CDR3 DNA follows: TGTGCCAGCAGTGCATTAGGTACAGGGACTTCACCCCTCCACTTT. Variable domain in full (rest from reference TRBV2 and TRBJ1-6): EPEVTQTPSHQVTQMGQEVILRCVPISNHLYFYWYRQILGQKVEFLVSFYNNEISEKSEIFDDQFSVERPDGSNFTLKIRSTKLEDSAMYFCASSALGTGTSPLHFGNGTRLTVT.

The V gene is TRBV7-8, the J gene TRBJ1-5; D gene unclear. The CDR3 covers 15 residues. CDR1 SGHVS and CDR2 FQNEAQ come from the germline V gene. The V end was cut by 1 base, the J end by 1 base, with 8 bases between. The CDR3 DNA follows: TGTGCCAGCAGCTTAGGGGCAGACAGCAATCAGCCCCAGCATTTT. This gives the protein CASSLGADSNQPQHF.

The chain recombines TRBV5-1 with TRBJ2-5; 7 bases line up with TRBD1. The assigned J gene may be wrong: the sequence end matches TRBJ2-7 better. There are 15 residues in the CDR3. Per germline, CDR1 SGHRS and CDR2 YFSETQ. Written as DNA, the CDR3 is TGCGCCAGCAGCTTGGGAGGGACAGTCCCCTACGAGCAGTACTTC. Translation: CASSLGGTVPYEQYF.

The J gene is TRBJ1-1, the V gene TRBV6-5; tentative D call: TRBD1 (5 bases). Trimming removed 10 bases at V and 11 bases at J, with 17 bases between. The CDR3 sequence is 11 residues long. CDR1 and CDR2 (germline): MNHEY, SVGAGI. CDR3: CATGGGSGAFF. CDR3 DNA: TGTGCCACCGGGGGTGGTAGTGGGGCTTTCTTT.